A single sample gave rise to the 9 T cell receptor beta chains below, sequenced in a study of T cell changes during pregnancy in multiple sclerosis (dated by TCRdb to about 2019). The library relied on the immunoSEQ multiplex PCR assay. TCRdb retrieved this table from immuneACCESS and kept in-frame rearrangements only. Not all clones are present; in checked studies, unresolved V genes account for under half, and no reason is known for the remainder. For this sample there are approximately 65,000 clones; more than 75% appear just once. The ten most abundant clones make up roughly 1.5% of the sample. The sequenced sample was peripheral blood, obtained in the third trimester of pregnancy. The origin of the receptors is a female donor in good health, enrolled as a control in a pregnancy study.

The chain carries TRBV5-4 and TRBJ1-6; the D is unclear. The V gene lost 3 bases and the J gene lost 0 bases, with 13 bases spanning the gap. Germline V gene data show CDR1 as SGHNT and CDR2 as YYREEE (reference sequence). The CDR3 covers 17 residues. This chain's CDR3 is CASSSGRKSSYNSPLHF. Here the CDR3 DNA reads TGTGCCAGCAGCTCCGGGAGGAAAAGCTCCTATAATTCACCCCTCCACTTT.

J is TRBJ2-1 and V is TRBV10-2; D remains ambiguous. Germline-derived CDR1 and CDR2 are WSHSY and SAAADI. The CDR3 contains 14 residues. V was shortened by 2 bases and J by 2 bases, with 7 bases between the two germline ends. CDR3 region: CASSEDSAYNEQFF. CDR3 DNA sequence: TGCGCCAGCAGTGAGGACTCAGCCTACAATGAGCAGTTCTTC.

CDR3 sequence (DNA): TGTGCCAGCAGCCAAGATTGGGGACAGGGTGTTCAGCCCCAGCATTTT. Its translation is CASSQDWGQGVQPQHF. This chain connects TRBV4-2 to TRBJ1-5, with 9 bases identical to TRBD1. With V trimmed by 0 bases and J by 6 bases, 6 bases remained unmatched. CDR1 LGHNA and CDR2 YNFKEQ come from the germline V gene. The CDR3 is made up of 16 amino acids.

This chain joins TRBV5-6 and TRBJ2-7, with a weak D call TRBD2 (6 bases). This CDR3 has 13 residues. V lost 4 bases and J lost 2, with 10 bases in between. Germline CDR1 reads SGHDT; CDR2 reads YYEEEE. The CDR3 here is CASSAGLTYEQYF. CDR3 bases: TGTGCCAGCAGCGCGGGGCTGACCTACGAGCAGTACTTC.

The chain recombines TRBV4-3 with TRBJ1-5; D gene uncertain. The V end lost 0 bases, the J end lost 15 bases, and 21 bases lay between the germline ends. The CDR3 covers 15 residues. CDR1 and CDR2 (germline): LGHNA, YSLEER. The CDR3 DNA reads TGCGCCAGCAGCCAAGATTCCCGGGGTGGCAGGCATCTGCATTTT. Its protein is CASSQDSRGGRHLHF.

DNA of the CDR3: TGTGCCAGCAGCCAGGGACAGGGGTGGAATCAGCCCCAGCATTTT. As protein: CASSQGQGWNQPQHF. V and J are TRBV7-9 and TRBJ1-5; 10 bases match TRBD1. This CDR3 has 15 amino acids. CDR1 is SEHNR and CDR2 is FQNEAQ in the germline V gene (reference sequence). Trimming at V came to 5 bases and at J to 4 bases, leaving 5 bases not matched to a gene.

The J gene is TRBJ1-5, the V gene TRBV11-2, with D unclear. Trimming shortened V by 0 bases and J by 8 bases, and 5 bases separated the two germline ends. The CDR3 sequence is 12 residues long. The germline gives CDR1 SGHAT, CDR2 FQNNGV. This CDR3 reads CASSLEGEPQHF. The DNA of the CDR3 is TGTGCCAGCAGCTTAGAGGGAGAGCCCCAGCATTTT.

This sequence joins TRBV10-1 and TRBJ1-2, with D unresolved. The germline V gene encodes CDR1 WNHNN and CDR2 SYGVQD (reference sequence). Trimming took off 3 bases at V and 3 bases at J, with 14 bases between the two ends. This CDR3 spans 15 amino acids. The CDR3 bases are TGCGCCAGCAGTGATTCAGGACCGCGGGACTATGGCTACACCTTC. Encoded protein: CASSDSGPRDYGYTF.

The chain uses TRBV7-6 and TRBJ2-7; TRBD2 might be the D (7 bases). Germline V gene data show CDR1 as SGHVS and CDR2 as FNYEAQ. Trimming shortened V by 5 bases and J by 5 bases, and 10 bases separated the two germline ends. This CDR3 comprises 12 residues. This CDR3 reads CASSGGANEQYF. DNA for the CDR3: TGTGCCAGCAGCGGGGGGGCCAACGAGCAGTACTTC.